This TCR beta chain came from a study of T-cell reconstitution after alpha-beta-depleted transplantation in children. Study results and limitations: Hyperexpanded clones declined; after one year, newly produced T cells mostly supplied diversity. Two months or so post-transplant, alpha-beta T cells reportedly derived from several hundred expanded graft clones. For some patients, TCRbeta diversity was high at day 60 because of recipient T cells and thymic progenitors that survived.

To note about this clonotype: Its antigen remains unknown.

Library preparation (for TCRbeta) was performed with unique molecular identifiers. Via MiXCR, TCRdb re-called the PCR reads, giving one row per CDR3 protein. This sample yields under 400,000 distinct CDR3 sequences, of which around 25% are seen a single time; approximately 11% belongs to the top ten. The source material was PBMCs, mostly from graft donor cells, sampled 180 days after TCRalphabeta/CD19-depleted stem cell transplant. This sequence was found in a male patient aged 10 to 17 who had a stem cell transplant for acute lymphoblastic leukemia, so the T cells may come from the graft donor.

The CDR3 is CASSSPMTTGAPYNEQFF. DNA of the CDR3: TGCGCCAGCAGCTCCCCAATGACGACAGGGGCCCCCTACAATGAGCAGTTCTTC. The genes are TRBV5-1 and TRBJ2-1; 8 bases are a match to TRBD1. The CDR3 is made up of 18 amino acids. The J segment lost 2 bases and the V segment lost 3 bases, leaving 13 bases of the junction unmatched. Germline CDR1 reads SGHRS; CDR2 reads YFSETQ.